The 2 T cell receptor beta chains in this list originate from one sample, sequenced in a study of T cells in Graves' hyperthyroidism and ophthalmopathy. The investigators amplified TCR beta CDR3 regions from RNA transcripts. TCR CDR3 regions were first amplified by RT-PCR with HTBI primers. TCRdb passed the multiplex PCR reads through MiXCR, listing each CDR3 protein once. Of under 650,000 distinct CDR3 sequences detected, around 16% appear once; the ten largest clones hold around 3.9%. Specimen: blood. The receptors were sampled from a woman in her twenties or thirties with Graves' hyperthyroidism.

This clonotype was seen at least ten times. This chain uses TRBV12-3 or TRBV12-4 with TRBJ1-1; possible D gene TRBD1, 6 bases. Trimming removed 1 base at V and 6 bases at J, with 15 bases between. CDR3 length: 15 amino acids. The CDR3 reads CASSLEWGASAEAFF. The CDR3 region has the DNA TGTGCCAGCAGTTTAGAGTGGGGGGCGAGCGCTGAAGCTTTCTTT.

This chain links TRBV4-3 with TRBJ2-7; tentatively, D is TRBD1 or TRBD2 (6 bases each). CDR1 is LGHNA and CDR2 is YSLEER in the germline V gene. This CDR3 is 13 amino acids long. V was cut by 1 base and J by 5 bases, with 9 bases left in between. CDR3 amino acids: CASSQAGADEQYF. CDR3 coding DNA: TGCGCCAGCAGCCAAGCGGGGGCGGACGAGCAGTACTTC.